Listed here are 13 T cell receptor beta chains from one sample, sequenced in a study of T cells expressing NK-cell markers (dated by TCRdb to the early 2020s). The library relied on 5' RACE. The sequencing machine was an Illumina HiSeq 2000. Each CDR3 protein sequence appears as one entry after TCRdb reprocessed the reads, and no DNA is included. The table held for this sample gives 160,000 or so distinct CDR3 sequences. The top ten clonotypes cover under 20% of the sample. Sequencing input: blood T cells: a sorted CD56 or NKG2C T cell subset, CD4+ or CD8+ T cells, or bulk PBMC T cells (not recorded which). The receptors were sampled from a woman aged 18-70 years in good health.

V is TRBV30 and J is TRBJ1-5. Per germline, CDR1 GTSNPN and CDR2 SVGIG (reference sequence). There are 13 residues in the CDR3. CDR3 amino acids: CAWSRAAGGPQHF. Full variable domain (missing parts from reference TRBV30 and TRBJ1-5): SQTIHQWPATLVQPVGSPLSLECTVEGTSNPNLYWYRQAAGRGLQLLFYSVGIGQISSEVPQNLSASRPQDRQFILSSKKLLLSDSGFYLCAWSRAAGGPQHFGDGTRLSIL.

The chain carries TRBV5-1 and TRBJ2-2; the TCRdb call, TRBD2, lacks DNA for checking. This CDR3 region has 16 residues. Per the germline V gene, CDR1 is SGHRS and CDR2 is YFSETQ. This chain's CDR3 is CASSLVGLAGPGELFF.

The J gene is TRBJ2-3, the V gene TRBV20-1; the D gene TCRdb calls, TRBD2, cannot be checked with no DNA. This CDR3 contains 16 residues. Germline V CDR1 and CDR2: DFQATT, SNEGSKA (reference sequence). The CDR3 loop is CSARDRGSLPSVTQYF.

The V call is TRBV14, the J call TRBJ2-7; TCRdb gives TRBD1 as the D gene, but with no DNA this cannot be confirmed. This CDR3 contains 14 residues. From germline, CDR1 is SGHDN and CDR2 FVKESK. The CDR3 reads CASSPWTPGYEQYF.

This chain links TRBV9 with TRBJ1-2; TCRdb's assignment of TRBD1 cannot be checked, as there is no DNA. CDR1 and CDR2 from the germline V gene are SGDLS and YYNGEE. CDR3 length: 15 residues. Here the CDR3 reads CASSVGATGNYGYTF.

The CDR3 protein is CASRGLAGKAQETQYF. J is TRBJ2-5 and V is TRBV2; TCRdb outputs TRBD2, but without DNA this stays unchecked. Germline CDR1 is SNHLY and CDR2 is FYNNEI. The CDR3 has 16 amino acids.

J is TRBJ2-5 and V is TRBV5-1. The germline gives CDR1 SGHRS, CDR2 YFSETQ. The CDR3 contains 15 residues. This CDR3 is CASSMGTKSQETQYF. Together with reference TRBV5-1 and TRBJ2-5, the CDR3 gives the full variable domain: KAGVTQTPRYLIKTRGQQVTLSCSPISGHRSVSWYQQTPGQGLQFLFEYFSETQRNKGNFPGRFSGRQFSNSRSEMNVSTLELGDSALYLCASSMGTKSQETQYFGPGTRLLVL.

This sequence joins TRBV18 and TRBJ2-6; TCRdb proposes TRBD1, but this gene call is untestable without DNA. Germline loops: CDR1 KGHSH, CDR2 LQKENI. The CDR3 runs to 16 residues. The CDR3 reads CASSPGTGNGANVLTF.

This chain joins TRBV29-1 and TRBJ2-2. The germline V gene encodes CDR1 SQVTM and CDR2 ANQGSEA. The CDR3 is 12 amino acids. The CDR3 reads CSVATTTGELFF.

The chain is built from TRBV7-3 and TRBJ2-3; TCRdb's D gene call, TRBD1, goes unchecked for lack of DNA. Per the germline V gene, CDR1 is SGHTA and CDR2 is FQGTGA. The CDR3 runs to 16 residues. CDR3 region: CASSLSPGTGADTQYF.

The V and J genes are TRBV28 and TRBJ1-2; TCRdb returns TRBD1, unconfirmable since there is no DNA. Germline-derived CDR1 and CDR2 are MDHEN and SYDVKM. This CDR3 spans 15 amino acids. The CDR3: CASSRPRGGGYGYTF.

CDR3 amino acids: CASSDPDSGETQYF. The V gene is TRBV2, the J gene TRBJ2-5; no DNA is available, so the TRBD2 call from TCRdb remains unchecked. In germline, CDR1 is SNHLY, CDR2 FYNNEI. The CDR3 is made up of 14 amino acids.

V usage is TRBV9 and J usage is TRBJ2-1; absent DNA, TCRdb's TRBD2 call cannot be checked. The CDR3 sequence is 14 residues long. Germline values: CDR1 SGDLS, CDR2 YYNGEE. This CDR3 is CASSGETSPNEQFF. The whole variable domain, filled in from reference TRBV9 and TRBJ2-1, reads DSGVTQTPKHLITATGQRVTLRCSPRSGDLSVYWYQQSLDQGLQFLIQYYNGEERAKGNILERFSAQQFPDLHSELNLSSLELGDSALYFCASSGETSPNEQFFGPGTRLTVL.